Sequencing of this T cell receptor (delta chain) was carried out in a study of gamma-delta T cells after stem cell transplantation. CDR1 is TSWWSYY and CDR2 is QGS in the germline V gene. The ends lost 0 bases at V and 2 bases at J; junction bases unmatched: 12. The CDR3 contains 20 residues. TCRdb re-identified clones in the RT-PCR reads via CATT. The sample shows around 1,700 delta-chain clones, less than 5% of them seen only once. This sequence was found in a human donor. It is not recorded whose cells these are; they may come from a transplant donor. Material for sequencing was gamma-delta T cells. The rearrangement joins TRDV1 to TRDJ1; 13 bases fit TRDD3. The CDR3 DNA is TGTGCTCTTGGGGAACTAGTACCCTACTGGGGGATACGGTCTACCGATAAACTCATCTTT. Translated, it gives CALGELVPYWGIRSTDKLIF.